This TCR beta chain emerged from a study of cytomegalovirus exposure and HLA in healthy donors. Study-wide points: TCR beta sequences reportedly predicted the HLA-A and HLA-B alleles of most subjects accurately.

The ends lost 11 bases at V and 3 bases at J; junction bases unmatched: 7. Germline lookup yields CDR1 MNHNS and CDR2 SASEGT. This CDR3 comprises 13 residues. PCR used 60 Vbeta primers and 13 Jbeta primers. In the source study's methods: Approximately 83 million unique TCR beta chains, some 11 million shared, were counted in a later analysis. Assay used: immunoSEQ multiplex PCR; TCRdb lists only in-frame clones, some missing. The V and J calls and the clone size are those of that table, but D and trimming were determined from the DNA. The table lists 150,000 to 200,000 clones. Details on this clone: Its specificity is not known. In the same sample, other DNA sequences code for this CDR3.

V and J are TRBV6-1 and TRBJ2-7, with TRBD1 matching over 10 bases. The source of this sequence is a woman aged 18-35 years in good health and CMV-seropositive. Sequencing input: PBMCs. The DNA of the CDR3 is TGTGCCGGCCGGGGACAGGGGTTCTACGAGCAGTACTTC. As protein: CAGRGQGFYEQYF.